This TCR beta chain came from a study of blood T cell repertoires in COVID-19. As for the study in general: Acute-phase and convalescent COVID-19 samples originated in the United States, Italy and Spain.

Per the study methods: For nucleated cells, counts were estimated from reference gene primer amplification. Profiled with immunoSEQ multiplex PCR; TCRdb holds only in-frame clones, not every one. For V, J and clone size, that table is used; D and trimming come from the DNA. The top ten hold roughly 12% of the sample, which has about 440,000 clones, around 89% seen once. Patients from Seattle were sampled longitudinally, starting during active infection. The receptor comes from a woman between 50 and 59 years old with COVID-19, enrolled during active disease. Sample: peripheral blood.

The CDR3 spells CASSVGDRGYTDTQYF. The DNA of the CDR3 is TGTGCCAGCAGCGTAGGGGACAGGGGATATACAGATACGCAGTATTTT. The rearrangement uses TRBV9 and TRBJ2-3; 10 nucleotides line up with TRBD1. Germline trimming cut 0 bases from V and 3 bases from J; bases unmatched to any gene: 4. Germline V gene data show CDR1 as SGDLS and CDR2 as YYNGEE. The CDR3 has 16 amino acids. Together with reference TRBV9 and TRBJ2-3, the CDR3 gives the full variable domain: DSGVTQTPKHLITATGQRVTLRCSPRSGDLSVYWYQQSLDQGLQFLIQYYNGEERAKGNILERFSAQQFPDLHSELNLSSLELGDSALYFCASSVGDRGYTDTQYFGPGTRLTVL.